This T cell receptor beta chain comes out of a study of response to subunit inactivated influenza vaccine. Study results and caveats: Authors suggested that a seasonal influenza vaccination recruits few new T cells each time.

Via MiXCR, TCRdb re-called the RT-PCR reads, giving one row per CDR3 protein. The sample holds about 830,000 distinct CDR3 sequences, around a sixth seen once. This CDR3 has 13 amino acids. V lost 3 bases, J lost 8 bases, and 10 bases lay in between. A few counts support this clonotype. The target antigen is unknown. This sequence joins TRBV12-3 or TRBV12-4 and TRBJ1-4; no firm D call. The sample in question was PBMCs from blood, obtained 4 to 6 days after vaccination. The clonotype comes from a man aged 50-59 years who received an inactivated influenza vaccine. The CDR3 reads CASSLSLGEKLFF. CDR3 nucleotide sequence: TGTGCCAGCAGTTTGTCCCTAGGGGAAAAACTGTTTTTT.